This TCR beta chain emerged from a study of cytomegalovirus exposure and HLA in healthy donors. Study results and limitations: From TCR beta sequences, most subjects' HLA-A and HLA-B alleles were reportedly predicted accurately.

The PCR made use of 60 Vbeta and 13 Jbeta primers. Repertoires were generated with immunoSEQ multiplex PCR, while TCRdb's copy carries only in-frame clones and drops some. The sample has 200,000 to 250,000 clones. As for this clone: Its antigen is not identified.

The CDR3 loop spans 13 amino acids. The V end lost 6 bases, the J end lost 4 bases, and 12 bases lay between the germline ends. Germline V gene lookup returns CDR1 SGHTA and CDR2 FQGNSA. Sample: PBMCs. The chain has TRBV7-2 and TRBJ1-2; D gene ambiguous. The clonotype comes from a woman aged 30 to 39 in good health and CMV-seropositive. Written as DNA, the CDR3 is TGTGCCAGCAGAACCTCGGCGGTCTATGGCTACACCTTC. Protein sequence: CASRTSAVYGYTF.